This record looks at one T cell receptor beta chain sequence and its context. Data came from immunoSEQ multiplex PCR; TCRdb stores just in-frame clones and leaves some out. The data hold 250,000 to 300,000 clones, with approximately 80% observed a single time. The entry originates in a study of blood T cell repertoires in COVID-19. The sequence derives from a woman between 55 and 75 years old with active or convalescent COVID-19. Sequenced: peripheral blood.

The CDR3 loop reads CASSLPTGGNGYTF. CDR3 bases: TGCGCCAGCAGCCTCCCGACAGGCGGCAATGGCTACACCTTC. The gene calls are TRBV5-1 and TRBJ1-2; tentatively, D is TRBD1 (6 bases). The CDR3 extends over 14 amino acids. The V end was cut by 4 bases, the J end by 6 bases, with 16 bases between. The germline gives CDR1 SGHRS, CDR2 YFSETQ.